Given below is one T cell receptor beta chain in context. These data come from a study of shared clonotypes between healthy human individuals. Only in-frame clones appear in the TCRdb table, and some are missing; sequencing was by immunoSEQ multiplex PCR. The profile shows about 2.2 million clones, around 93% of them singletons. The V and J ends lost 4 bases and 3 bases respectively, with 11 bases between them. The CDR3 runs to 14 residues. Germline V CDR1 and CDR2: SGHDT, YYEEEE. Naive CD8 isolation took CD45RO-negative cells positively selected for CCR7 and excluded terminally differentiated effector memory CD45RA+ cells.

Material for sequencing was naive CD8+ T cells from PBMCs. J is TRBJ2-1 and V is TRBV5-6, with no clear D. The TCR was taken from a young man in good health. Some clones in this sample may be carry-over from other donors' samples. The DNA for the CDR3 is TGTGCCAGCAGCGGAGAACATATCTACAATGAGCAGTTCTTC. Its protein is CASSGEHIYNEQFF.